This T cell receptor beta chain appears in the sequencing data of a study of vaccination effects on CD4 cells after COVID-19. The CDR3 has 13 residues. Germline lookup yields CDR1 SNHLY and CDR2 FYNNEI. Trimming took off 4 bases at V and 1 base at J, with 7 bases between the two ends. With regard to this clone: Its matching antigen is unknown.

The method was immunoSEQ multiplex PCR; TCRdb's version includes in-frame clones alone and lacks a portion of them. The repertoire has approximately 68,000 clones, around 78% of them found once; the top ten carry approximately 10%. Antigen-specific CD4+ T cells expanded by the ViraFEST assay with viral peptide pools were then sequenced. An approximately nine-day culture period preceded the isolation of CD4+ T cells. Previously uninfected by SARS-CoV-2, the vaccine recipients also showed negative nucleocapsid antibodies. This chain joins TRBV2 and TRBJ1-1; the D gene is possibly TRBD1 (6 bases). This TCR derives from a human donor who received a COVID-19 vaccine. The specimen comprised CD4+ T cells from PBMCs cultured with SARS-CoV-2 spike peptides, sampled before COVID-19 vaccination. The CDR3 reads CASSGQENTEAFF. CDR3 coding DNA: TGTGCCAGCAGTGGACAGGAGAACACTGAAGCTTTCTTT.